Below are 23 T cell receptor beta chains sequenced from a single sample in a study of T cells in Graves' hyperthyroidism and ophthalmopathy. TCR beta CDR3 region amplification was performed from RNA transcripts. TCR CDR3 underwent first-round RT-PCR with the HTBI primer set. TCRdb reprocessed the multiplex PCR reads via MiXCR and lists one record per CDR3 protein. The table lists 400,000 to 550,000 distinct CDR3 sequences, less than 25% of them singletons. Sequences were obtained from blood. The source is a woman in her twenties or thirties with Graves' ophthalmopathy.

This clonotype was counted at least ten times. The chain is built from TRBV19 and TRBJ1-5; a weak D match, TRBD1 (5 bases). Trimming removed 5 bases from V and 6 bases from J, with 17 bases in between. This CDR3 is built from 15 residues. CDR1 and CDR2 from the germline V gene are LNHDA and SQIVND (reference sequence). The CDR3 bases are TGTGCCAGTAGTGGACGGCCAGGGCATGTTCAGCCCCAGCATTTT. This translates into CASSGRPGHVQPQHF.

This clonotype was detected many times. J is TRBJ2-7 and V is TRBV6-2 or TRBV6-3, with unresolved D. The V gene's germline CDR1 is MNHEY and CDR2 SVGEGT. This CDR3 has 14 amino acids. V lost 7 bases to trimming and J lost 0 bases, with 13 bases between them. Written as DNA, the CDR3 is TGTGCCAGCATACCCGGCCGACACTCCTACGAGCAGTACTTC. Amino acids: CASIPGRHSYEQYF.

This clonotype was seen many times. The chain employs TRBV28 and TRBJ1-2; D is unclear. Germline V gene data show CDR1 as MDHEN and CDR2 as SYDVKM. The CDR3 consists of 12 residues. V was pared by 7 bases and J by 5 bases, with 11 bases between. CDR3 residues: CASTYPGYGYTF. The CDR3 DNA sequence: TGTGCCAGCACTTATCCCGGGTATGGCTACACCTTC.

This clonotype was seen more than once but under ten times. This could be a read error, since a much larger clone is one nucleotide away. The chain links TRBV20-1 to TRBJ2-5; 15 bases match TRBD2. The CDR3 consists of 14 residues. Germline V gene sequence: CDR1 DFQATT, CDR2 SNEGSKA (reference sequence). CDR3: CSAGLAGGRETKYF. The CDR3 DNA follows: TGCAGTGCTGGACTAGCGGGGGGGAGGGAGACCAAGTACTTC.

The chain has TRBV30 and TRBJ2-7; no firm D call. In germline, CDR1 is GTSNPN, CDR2 SVGIG (reference sequence). With 0 bases removed from V and 4 bases from J, the gap between germline ends came to 7 bases. The CDR3 is 12 residues long. CDR3 protein: CAWSVAGYEQYF. CDR3 nucleotide sequence: TGTGCCTGGAGTGTAGCCGGGTACGAGCAGTACTTC.

In this sample, this clonotype turned up many times. The chain employs TRBV11-2 and TRBJ1-1, with D hard to call. The CDR3 has 13 residues. Between the trimmed V and J ends, which lost 1 base and 4 bases, there was a span of 7 bases. Per germline, CDR1 SGHAT and CDR2 FQNNGV. This CDR3 reads CASSLVRFTEAFF. The CDR3 nucleotides read TGTGCCAGCAGCTTAGTCAGATTCACTGAAGCTTTCTTT.

This clonotype was picked up many times. Being one base from a much bigger clone, this may be a read error. The chain employs TRBV6-2 or TRBV6-3 and TRBJ2-4; 8 positions agree with TRBD1. This CDR3 is built from 13 residues. Germline V gene data show CDR1 as MNHEY and CDR2 as SVGEGT. The CDR3 coding sequence is TGTGCCAGCAGTAGGACAGGGACAAACATTAAGTACTTC. It encodes CASSRTGTNIKYF.

The chain joins TRBV7-9 to TRBJ1-2; TRBD1 might be the D (5 bases). This CDR3 has 13 amino acids. CDR1 is SEHNR and CDR2 is FQNEAQ in the germline V gene (reference sequence). V lost 5 bases to trimming and J lost 4 bases, with 11 bases between them. The CDR3: CASSPTGFYGYTF. CDR3 nucleotides: TGTGCCAGCAGCCCCACAGGATTCTATGGCTACACCTTC. Complete variable domain (other parts from reference TRBV7-9 and TRBJ1-2): DTGVSQNPRHKITKRGQNVTFRCDPISEHNRLYWYRQTLGQGPEFLTYFQNEAQLEKSRLLSDRFSAERPKGSFSTLEIQRTEQGDSAMYLCASSPTGFYGYTFGSGTRLTVV.

This clonotype appeared many times. The CDR3 protein is CSARAEWDNYGYTF. The CDR3 DNA reads TGCAGTGCTAGAGCCGAATGGGACAACTATGGCTACACCTTC. The chain uses TRBV20-1 and TRBJ1-2; TRBD1 might be the D (5 bases). CDR1 is DFQATT, CDR2 SNEGSKA, per germline (reference sequence). V shed 1 base and J shed 2 bases, with 11 bases lying between them. CDR3 length: 14 amino acids.

The genes are TRBV7-2 and TRBJ2-5; 9 nucleotides match TRBD2. Germline CDR1 and CDR2: SGHTA and FQGNSA. CDR3 length: 13 amino acids. V gave up 7 bases and J gave up 2 bases; unmatched junction bases: 2. The DNA of the CDR3 is TGTGCCAGCAAGGCGGGAGGGCAAGAGACCCAGTACTTC. It specifies CASKAGGQETQYF.

At least ten counts were recorded for this clonotype. The chain carries TRBV18 and TRBJ1-2; TRBD1 aligns across 7 bases. The germline V gene has CDR1 KGHSH and CDR2 LQKENI. V shed 5 bases and J 8 bases; nucleotides not matched to a gene: 5. CDR3 length: 12 amino acids. The CDR3 spells CASSVGQQGYTF. CDR3 bases: TGTGCCAGCTCAGTGGGACAGCAAGGCTACACCTTC. The whole variable domain, remainder taken from reference TRBV18 and TRBJ1-2, is NAGVMQNPRHLVRRRGQEARLRCSPMKGHSHVYWYRQLPEEGLKFMVYLQKENIIDESGMPKERFSAEFPKEGPSILRIQQVVRGDSAAYFCASSVGQQGYTFGSGTRLTVV.

This clonotype has a count of ten or more. The V and J genes are TRBV7-3 and TRBJ1-5; D is unresolved. The germline CDR1 and CDR2 sequences are SGHTA and FQGTGA. The CDR3 contains 14 residues. Trimming cost V 4 bases and J 2 bases, with 9 bases left between them. CDR3 in DNA: TGTGCCAGCAGCTCCCCCGAAGGCAATCAGCCCCAGCATTTT. It codes for CASSSPEGNQPQHF.

This clonotype was counted only a few times. The gene calls are TRBV6-5 and TRBJ1-2; D is undetermined. Per the germline V gene, CDR1 is MNHEY and CDR2 is SVGAGI. CDR3 length: 13 amino acids. V gave up 4 bases and J gave up 5 bases, with 11 bases separating them. Here the CDR3 reads CASSFATVYGYTF. The CDR3 coding sequence is TGTGCCAGCAGTTTCGCTACGGTATATGGCTACACCTTC.

This chain uses TRBV6-4 with TRBJ1-1; the match to TRBD1 covers 7 bases. The germline CDR1 and CDR2 sequences are MRHNA and SNTAGT. The junction had 6 bases not matched to a gene; V was cut back by 11 bases and J by 3 bases. This CDR3 is built from 12 residues. CDR3 sequence reads: CAVRGQYTEAFF. In DNA, the CDR3 is TGTGCCGTCAGGGGACAGTACACTGAAGCTTTCTTT.

There are many counts of this clonotype. V is TRBV20-1 and J is TRBJ2-7; D may correspond to TRBD1 or TRBD2 (6 bases each). This CDR3 contains 13 residues. Looked up from germline, CDR1 is DFQATT and CDR2 is SNEGSKA (reference sequence). Between the trimmed V and J ends, which lost 7 bases and 2 bases, there was a span of 15 bases. As DNA, the CDR3 is TGCAGTGTTCGGGGGCCGAGGACCTACGAGCAGTACTTC. Amino acid sequence: CSVRGPRTYEQYF.

This clonotype occurred a few times. This chain joins TRBV19 and TRBJ2-7; the D gene could be TRBD1 or TRBD2 (6 bases each). Germline V CDR1 and CDR2: LNHDA, SQIVND (reference sequence). Trimming took off 5 bases at V and 0 bases at J, with 17 bases between the two ends. The CDR3 runs to 16 residues. CDR3 sequence: CASSSPGGTTSYEQYF. The CDR3 DNA sequence: TGTGCCAGTAGTTCCCCTGGGGGGACAACCTCCTACGAGCAGTACTTC.

This clonotype came up a few times. In DNA form, the CDR3 reads TGTGCCAGCGAGGAACAGTTGAACACTGAAGCTTTCTTT. This sequence encodes CASEEQLNTEAFF. The chain recombines TRBV6-1 with TRBJ1-1; D unclear. V lost 8 bases, J lost 0 bases, and 10 bases lay in between. Germline lookup yields CDR1 MNHNS and CDR2 SASEGT. The CDR3 totals 13 residues.

V usage is TRBV6-1 and J usage is TRBJ2-5; tentative D call: TRBD2 (5 bases). From germline, CDR1 is MNHNS and CDR2 SASEGT. V lost 8 bases and J lost 2, with 15 bases in between. The length of the CDR3 is 14 residues. The CDR3, as DNA: TGTGCCAGCGAACCGGGATTCTCACAAGAGACCCAGTACTTC. This codes for CASEPGFSQETQYF.

The chain has TRBV12-3 or TRBV12-4 and TRBJ2-7; weak D call: TRBD2 (5 bases). The V and J ends lost 5 bases and 1 base respectively, with 9 bases between them. The CDR3 runs to 13 residues. The CDR3 protein is CASSIGISYEQYF. The CDR3 DNA reads TGTGCCAGCAGTATCGGGATTTCCTACGAGCAGTACTTC.

This clonotype was counted many times. The V gene is TRBV7-3, the J gene TRBJ2-5; 8 bases align to TRBD2. The CDR3 has 16 residues. Per germline, CDR1 SGHTA and CDR2 FQGTGA. V shed 5 bases and J 4 bases; nucleotides not matched to a gene: 12. For the CDR3, the DNA is TGTGCCAGCAGCCTCACGGGGGGGCCAACTTTAGAGACCCAGTACTTC. It is translated as CASSLTGGPTLETQYF.

This clonotype was seen at least ten times. The V and J genes are TRBV27 and TRBJ1-5; D remains ambiguous. The CDR3 runs 15 residues. V lost 6 bases, J lost 0 bases, and 12 bases lay in between. From germline, CDR1 is MNHEY and CDR2 SMNVEV (reference sequence). The CDR3 region is CASRFRAYSNQPQHF. The CDR3 DNA is TGTGCCAGCAGGTTTCGGGCCTATAGCAATCAGCCCCAGCATTTT.

The gene calls are TRBV6-2 or TRBV6-3 and TRBJ2-2, with 12 positions matching TRBD2. J was trimmed by 3 bases and V by 6 bases; bases with no gene match: 17. The CDR3 contains 20 residues. Germline V CDR1 and CDR2: MNHEY, SVGEGT. CDR3 sequence (DNA): TGTGCCAGCAGACCTCTAGGGGCGACTAGCGGGGGCCCCTACACCGGGGAGCTGTTTTTT. Encoded protein: CASRPLGATSGGPYTGELFF.

Here the CDR3 DNA reads TGTGCCAGCAGTTACCTAGCGGAGTACAATGAGCAGTTCTTC. Protein: CASSYLAEYNEQFF. The chain has TRBV6-2 or TRBV6-3 and TRBJ2-1, with TRBD2 identical over 7 bases. Germline V gene lookup returns CDR1 MNHEY and CDR2 SVGEGT. The CDR3 has 14 amino acids. Trimming removed 2 bases from V and 4 bases from J; junction bases left unmatched: 2.